These 18 T cell receptor beta chains originate from one sample sequenced in a study of T cells in Graves' hyperthyroidism and ophthalmopathy. Amplification of TCR beta CDR3 regions used RNA as the template. Primed by the HTBI set, a first-round RT-PCR was run on the TCR CDR3. TCRdb analysed the multiplex PCR reads with MiXCR anew, one entry per CDR3 protein. The table records 600,000 or so distinct CDR3 sequences, around 15% of them present only once. Sample: blood. The receptor set was obtained from a woman aged 45-65 years with Graves' ophthalmopathy.

Many counts were recorded for this clonotype. V gene TRBV12-3 or TRBV12-4 combines with J gene TRBJ1-1, with D unclear. Trimming shortened V by 5 bases and J by 0 bases, and 13 bases separated the two germline ends. The CDR3 spans 15 residues. CDR3 loop: CASSPKQTVNTEAFF. CDR3 nucleotides: TGTGCCAGCAGTCCCAAACAGACTGTGAACACTGAAGCTTTCTTT.

The table lists this clonotype with many counts. For the CDR3, the DNA is TGCGCCAGCCTTGGAGGGCCTAGTGAGCAGTTCTTC. Amino acid sequence: CASLGGPSEQFF. The chain employs TRBV5-1 and TRBJ2-1; D may be TRBD2 (6 bases). In germline, CDR1 is SGHRS, CDR2 YFSETQ. The V end was cut by 7 bases, the J end by 9 bases, with 14 bases between. The CDR3 sequence is 12 residues long.

V is TRBV11-2 and J is TRBJ2-2, with 14 bases lining up with TRBD2. The trim removed 0 bases at V and 3 bases at J, leaving 6 bases unmatched. This CDR3 spans 19 amino acids. Germline CDR1 and CDR2: SGHAT and FQNNGV. The CDR3 protein is CASSLDSLGLAGDTGELFF. The CDR3 nucleotides are TGTGCCAGCAGCTTAGATAGTTTGGGACTAGCGGGAGACACCGGGGAGCTGTTTTTT.

This clonotype was picked up a small number of times. The rearrangement uses TRBV5-5 and TRBJ1-5; D gene ambiguous. The V gene lost 0 bases and the J gene lost 3 bases, with 13 bases spanning the gap. Germline V gene lookup returns CDR1 SGHKS and CDR2 YYEKEE (reference sequence). The CDR3 is 16 amino acids. The CDR3 nucleotides are TGTGCCAGCAGCTTGGCGGATGGGCGCACCAATCAGCCCCAGCATTTT. It yields the protein CASSLADGRTNQPQHF. Full variable domain (outside the CDR3, taken from reference TRBV5-5 and TRBJ1-5): DAGVTQSPTHLIKTRGQQVTLRCSPISGHKSVSWYQQVLGQGPQFIFQYYEKEERGRGNFPDRFSARQFPNYSSELNVNALLLGDSALYLCASSLADGRTNQPQHFGDGTRLSIL.

As concerns this clonotype: A much larger clone lies a single base off, so this may be a read error. The chain uses TRBV19 and TRBJ1-1; D call uncertain. V was trimmed by 3 bases and J by 1 base, leaving 21 bases between them. This CDR3 spans 18 amino acids. CDR1 and CDR2 from the germline V gene are LNHDA and SQIVND (reference sequence). CDR3 amino acids: CASSIYVKAVQKNTEAFF. The CDR3 coding sequence is TGTGCCAGTAGTATTTATGTGAAAGCGGTCCAGAAGAACACTGAAGCTTTCTTT.

This clonotype was seen ten or more times. The V and J genes are TRBV20-1 and TRBJ2-5, with D unresolved. Germline V CDR1 and CDR2: DFQATT, SNEGSKA (reference sequence). V was trimmed by 2 bases and J by 3 bases, leaving 7 bases between them. The CDR3 is 12 amino acids. This CDR3 reads CSARTIEETQYF. CDR3 coding DNA: TGCAGTGCTAGAACAATTGAAGAGACCCAGTACTTC.

This clonotype was counted at least ten times. This chain joins TRBV18 and TRBJ2-7; 9 bases fit TRBD2. Germline V lookup: CDR1 KGHSH, CDR2 LQKENI. The CDR3 totals 15 residues. Unmatched junction bases numbered 7, after V lost 2 bases and J lost 5 bases. CDR3 DNA: TGTGCCAGCTCACCAGTGATAGCGGGAGCCAACGAGCAGTACTTC. Protein: CASSPVIAGANEQYF.

This clonotype was observed many times. The chain couples TRBV7-6 to TRBJ2-5; D remains unclear. Germline CDR1 is SGHVS and CDR2 is FNYEAQ. V lost 3 bases, J lost 1 base, and 12 bases lay in between. The CDR3 is 15 amino acids. The CDR3 bases are TGTGCCAGCAGCTTCAGTAGTACAGTCCAAGAGACCCAGTACTTC. Translation: CASSFSSTVQETQYF.

This clonotype was found a few times. The V and J genes are TRBV19 and TRBJ1-5; D unclear. V lost 0 bases and J 6 bases, leaving 15 bases between the germline ends. Germline V gene lookup returns CDR1 LNHDA and CDR2 SQIVND (reference sequence). The CDR3 totals 16 residues. CDR3 DNA sequence: TGTGCCAGTAGTATAGAACCCCAAGCGATAAGTCAGCCCCAGCATTTT. This gives the protein CASSIEPQAISQPQHF.

This clonotype was observed at least ten times. This chain joins TRBV12-3 or TRBV12-4 and TRBJ1-5; D not certain. CDR3 length: 16 amino acids. Trimming left V 2 bases short and J 5 bases short, with 16 bases between. Here the CDR3 DNA reads TGTGCCAGCAGTTTAACGGCCAGTTTGAAGGATCAGCCCCAGCATTTT. Its protein is CASSLTASLKDQPQHF.

This clonotype was observed many times. The genes are TRBV27 and TRBJ2-1; TRBD1 might be the D (5 bases). With 5 bases removed from V and 1 base from J, the gap between germline ends came to 24 bases. CDR1 MNHEY and CDR2 SMNVEV come from the germline V gene (reference sequence). This CDR3 has 19 residues. As DNA, the CDR3 is TGTGCCAGCAGTAACCTTGTGGGGCTGACAAGATATTCCTACAATGAGCAGTTCTTC. This encodes CASSNLVGLTRYSYNEQFF.

This chain links TRBV28 with TRBJ2-3; the match to TRBD2 covers 9 bases. Germline lookup yields CDR1 MDHEN and CDR2 SYDVKM. CDR3 length: 18 residues. Losses at the gene ends were 6 bases for V and 2 bases for J; bases not matched to a gene: 15. DNA for the CDR3: TGTGCCAGCAGCCTGACCCCGATAGCGGGAGAATTCACAGATACGCAGTATTTT. Its protein product is CASSLTPIAGEFTDTQYF. Complete variable domain (other parts from reference TRBV28 and TRBJ2-3): DVKVTQSSRYLVKRTGEKVFLECVQDMDHENMFWYRQDPGLGLRLIYFSYDVKMKEKGDIPEGYSVSREKKERFSLILESASTNQTSMYLCASSLTPIAGEFTDTQYFGPGTRLTVL.

The sample holds many counts of this clonotype. This chain joins TRBV4-3 and TRBJ2-7; D assignment may be TRBD1 or TRBD2 (5 bases each). V was shortened by 3 bases and J by 9 bases, with 18 bases between the two germline ends. The V gene's germline CDR1 is LGHNA and CDR2 YSLEER. CDR3 length equals 14 residues. The CDR3 sequence: CASSQGDRSGGQYF. The CDR3, as DNA: TGCGCCAGCAGCCAGGGAGACAGATCGGGCGGGCAGTACTTC.

This clonotype was seen many times. The chain has TRBV9 and TRBJ2-4; D unresolved. The germline V and J ends were trimmed by 4 bases and 0 bases, with 8 bases remaining between them. This CDR3 contains 14 residues. The germline V gene encodes CDR1 SGDLS and CDR2 YYNGEE. CDR3 DNA sequence: TGTGCCAGCAGCCCTTTAGTAGCCAAAAACATTCAGTACTTC. This translates into CASSPLVAKNIQYF.

V and J are TRBV20-1 and TRBJ1-1; D is uncertain. Germline-derived CDR1 and CDR2 are DFQATT and SNEGSKA (reference sequence). CDR3 length: 12 amino acids. V dropped 5 bases and J dropped 8 bases, with 15 bases sitting between them. The CDR3 DNA is TGCAGTGCTCCGACGGGTGGGTGGGAAGCTTTCTTT. This gives the protein CSAPTGGWEAFF.

This clonotype was detected many times. The rearrangement uses TRBV5-1 and TRBJ2-1; 11 bases map to TRBD2. This CDR3 comprises 16 residues. Germline CDR1 SGHRS, CDR2 YFSETQ. The V gene end was trimmed by 4 bases and the J gene end by 9 bases; junction bases not matched to a gene: 12. CDR3 nucleotides: TGCGCCAGCAGCAGCCTAACTAGCGGGAGTTCTGGTGAGCAGTTCTTC. Translating gives CASSSLTSGSSGEQFF.

A remark on this clonotype: At one of its ends the junction is not consistent with the germline gene, which may arise from a read error. V is TRBV18 and J is TRBJ2-7, with 9 nucleotides matching TRBD2. The CDR3 is 18 residues long. Germline V CDR1 and CDR2: KGHSH, LQKENI. The CDR3 sequence: CASPPGLAGITTSYEQYF. The DNA of the CDR3 is TGTGCCAGCCCACCAGGTCTAGCGGGAATTACGACCTCCTACGAGCAGTACTTC.

The chain couples TRBV5-4 to TRBJ2-4; the match to TRBD2 covers 7 bases. V shed 0 bases, J shed 4 bases, and the junction held 4 bases outside the gene matches. This CDR3 region has 15 residues. The germline CDR1 and CDR2 sequences are SGHNT and YYREEE (reference sequence). CDR3 bases: TGTGCCAGCAGCTTGGAATTAGCGGGTAAAAACATTCAGTACTTC. Translating gives CASSLELAGKNIQYF.